This T cell receptor beta chain was sequenced for a study of T-cell reconstitution after alpha-beta-depleted transplantation in children. Unique molecular identifiers were used in preparing the TCRbeta library. TCRdb itself ran the PCR reads through MiXCR, one entry per CDR3 protein. The sample has around 960,000 distinct CDR3 sequences, 25% to 30% seen once; the top ten hold about 28%. This CDR3 region has 15 residues. Germline V gene lookup returns CDR1 SGHRS and CDR2 YFSETQ. V was clipped by 4 bases and J by 1 base, with 14 bases between them. To note about this clonotype: Its antigen remains unknown.

Study outcomes and limitations: Some patients' high day-60 TCRbeta diversity was attributed to recipient cells surviving conditioning.

J is TRBJ2-5 and V is TRBV5-1; D may be TRBD1 or TRBD2 (7 bases each). The source material was PBMCs, mostly from graft donor cells, sampled 360 days after TCRalphabeta/CD19-depleted stem cell transplant. This clonotype was sampled from a boy younger than two who had a stem cell transplant for SCID, so the T cells may come from the graft donor. CDR3 residues: CASSPTGRAQETQYF. The CDR3, as DNA: TGCGCCAGCAGCCCGACAGGGAGGGCCCAAGAGACCCAGTACTTC.